Each of the 31 T cell receptor beta chains below was sequenced from the same sample in a study of T-cell reconstitution after alpha-beta-depleted transplantation in children. Library preparation (for TCRbeta) was performed with unique molecular identifiers. TCRdb fed the PCR reads into MiXCR, producing one record per CDR3 protein. The table has hundreds of thousands of distinct CDR3 sequences, over 8% seen once. The source was PBMCs from the stem cell graft donor, collected from the stem cell graft. The receptors stem from a human donor who donated a stem cell graft to a child with SCID.

This clonotype has more than one count but fewer than ten. The DNA for the CDR3 is TGCGCCAGCAGCTTGGTTCCCGAGGACAGGGGTCACAATGAGCAGTTCTTC. Protein: CASSLVPEDRGHNEQFF. The rearrangement uses TRBV5-1 and TRBJ2-1; 9 bases are a match to TRBD1. CDR1 is SGHRS and CDR2 is YFSETQ in the germline V gene. Trimming removed 0 bases from V and 5 bases from J; junction bases left unmatched: 9. CDR3 length: 17 residues.

This chain uses TRBV6-5 with TRBJ1-1; D unclear. Trimming stripped 4 bases from V and 0 bases from J, with 15 bases between. The CDR3 covers 16 residues. From germline, CDR1 is MNHEY and CDR2 SVGAGI. The CDR3 is CASSFTSRTLNTEAFF. In nucleotides, the CDR3 is TGTGCCAGCAGTTTTACAAGCAGGACTTTGAACACTGAAGCTTTCTTT.

The V gene is TRBV12-3 or TRBV12-4, the J gene TRBJ1-1; D is ambiguous. V lost 10 bases to trimming and J lost 3 bases, with 15 bases between them. The CDR3 spans 13 residues. Here the CDR3 DNA reads TGTGCCACCCAGTTTACCAAGGACACTGAAGCTTTCTTT. It yields the protein CATQFTKDTEAFF.

This sequence joins TRBV19 and TRBJ1-1; D gene ambiguous. CDR1 and CDR2 from the germline V gene are LNHDA and SQIVND (reference sequence). Trimming left V 9 bases short and J 2 bases short, with 10 bases between. CDR3 length: 12 residues. CDR3 nucleotide sequence: TGTGCCAGCGACGGATTTAACACTGAAGCTTTCTTT. Translated, it gives CASDGFNTEAFF.

Turning to this clonotype: One base away lies a much larger clone, so this may be a sequencing read error. The chain joins TRBV5-6 to TRBJ2-1; no firm D call. V lost 0 bases and J lost 0, with 13 bases in between. This CDR3 contains 17 residues. Germline V gene sequence: CDR1 SGHDT, CDR2 YYEEEE. In DNA, the CDR3 is TGTGCCAGCAGCTTGGTGGTACATCAAAGCTCCTACAATGAGCAGTTCTTC. It yields the protein CASSLVVHQSSYNEQFF. Together with reference TRBV5-6 and TRBJ2-1, the CDR3 gives the full variable domain: DAGVTQSPTHLIKTRGQQVTLRCSPKSGHDTVSWYQQALGQGPQFIFQYYEEEERQRGNFPDRFSGHQFPNYSSELNVNALLLGDSALYLCASSLVVHQSSYNEQFFGPGTRLTVL.

This clonotype was picked up a small number of times. V gene TRBV5-5 combines with J gene TRBJ2-3; D might be TRBD2 (6 bases). Germline CDR1 and CDR2: SGHKS and YYEKEE (reference sequence). The CDR3 spans 16 residues. The V end lost 4 bases, the J end lost 1 base, and 16 bases lay between the germline ends. The chain's CDR3 is CASSLGNGGGTDTQYF. The DNA for the CDR3 is TGTGCCAGCAGCCTGGGTAACGGAGGGGGCACAGATACGCAGTATTTT.

Only a few counts were recorded for this clonotype. This sequence joins TRBV19 and TRBJ1-1, with no clear D. V was clipped by 5 bases and J by 1 base, with 8 bases between them. CDR1 is LNHDA, CDR2 SQIVND, per germline (reference sequence). The length of the CDR3 is 13 residues. The DNA for the CDR3 is TGTGCCAGTAGTTGGAGTGGGAACACTGAAGCTTTCTTT. Amino acid sequence: CASSWSGNTEAFF. The entire variable domain, with the rest obtained from reference TRBV19 and TRBJ1-1, is as follows: DGGITQSPKYLFRKEGQNVTLSCEQNLNHDAMYWYRQDPGQGLRLIYYSQIVNDFQKGDIAEGYSVSREKKESFPLTVTSAQKNPTAFYLCASSWSGNTEAFFGQGTRLTVV.

This clonotype was counted at least ten times. The chain combines TRBV6-1 with TRBJ1-1; 9 nucleotides align to TRBD1. V lost 4 bases to trimming and J lost 5 bases; unmatched junction nucleotides: 8. The V gene's germline CDR1 is MNHNS and CDR2 SASEGT. CDR3 size: 15 residues. The DNA for the CDR3 is TGTGCCAGCAGTGGCGCGGGACAGGGCTCTACTGAAGCTTTCTTT. It translates to CASSGAGQGSTEAFF.

The chain employs TRBV7-6 and TRBJ2-1; D not resolved. V gave up 5 bases and J gave up 2 bases, with 13 bases separating them. The CDR3 extends over 15 amino acids. Germline CDR1 SGHVS, CDR2 FNYEAQ. CDR3 bases: TGTGCCAGCAGCCGGTCCGACGGCACCTACAATGAGCAGTTCTTC. Encoded protein: CASSRSDGTYNEQFF.

The V gene is TRBV20-1, the J gene TRBJ2-3, with 9 bases lining up with TRBD2. Germline values: CDR1 DFQATT, CDR2 SNEGSKA (reference sequence). The V gene end was trimmed by 6 bases and the J gene end by 4 bases; junction bases not matched to a gene: 5. The CDR3 spans 13 residues. CDR3 nucleotides: TGCAGTGCCGAGGGACTAGCCGCAGATACGCAGTATTTT. It specifies CSAEGLAADTQYF.

This clonotype has just a few counts. The CDR3 DNA is TGCGCCAGCAGCCAAACAGGGTCAGGACAGCCCCAGCATTTT. Amino acids: CASSQTGSGQPQHF. The chain links TRBV4-1 to TRBJ1-5; D may be TRBD1 (6 bases). The V gene's germline CDR1 is MGHRA and CDR2 YSYEKL. This CDR3 comprises 14 residues. The germline V and J ends were trimmed by 2 bases and 7 bases, with 12 bases remaining between them.

The CDR3 DNA is TGCGCCAGCAGCGGCCAGGGAACAACCTCTGGGGCCAACGTCCTGACTTTC. Its translation is CASSGQGTTSGANVLTF. The chain combines TRBV5-1 with TRBJ2-6; TRBD1 might be the D (5 bases). The V gene lost 4 bases and the J gene lost 0 bases, with 14 bases spanning the gap. This CDR3 has 17 residues. CDR1 and CDR2 (germline): SGHRS, YFSETQ.

There are a few counts of this clonotype. The chain employs TRBV12-3 or TRBV12-4 and TRBJ2-3; D gene unclear. The V gene lost 6 bases and the J gene lost 0 bases, with 13 bases spanning the gap. The CDR3 has 15 amino acids. For the CDR3, the DNA is TGTGCCAGCAGCCCTGTTGGATCTAGCACAGATACGCAGTATTTT. Its protein is CASSPVGSSTDTQYF.

This clonotype was seen only a few times. The chain has TRBV7-2 and TRBJ1-1; TRBD1 is a possible D gene (5 bases). This CDR3 contains 17 residues. V lost 4 bases and J 0 bases, leaving 18 bases between the germline ends. The germline V gene encodes CDR1 SGHTA and CDR2 FQGNSA. DNA for the CDR3: TGTGCCAGCAGCTCCGATGGGACGGAAGCTATGAACACTGAAGCTTTCTTT. As protein: CASSSDGTEAMNTEAFF.

This clonotype was found a few times. J is TRBJ1-6 and V is TRBV6-1; 7 positions agree with TRBD1. The germline gives CDR1 MNHNS, CDR2 SASEGT. V trimming: 10 bases; J trimming: 7 bases; junction bases outside the gene matches: 7. This CDR3 has 13 amino acids. In nucleotides, the CDR3 is TGTGCCACCAGACAGGGTCGGAATTCACCCCTCCACTTT. It encodes CATRQGRNSPLHF.

V and J are TRBV12-3 or TRBV12-4 and TRBJ2-5; the match to TRBD2 covers 7 bases. This CDR3 has 14 amino acids. V dropped 4 bases and J dropped 4; count of bases not matched to a gene: 6. Here the CDR3 DNA reads TGTGCCAGCAGTTCACGGACTAGGGCAGAGACCCAGTACTTC. This translates into CASSSRTRAETQYF.

The V gene is TRBV12-3 or TRBV12-4, the J gene TRBJ1-2; no firm D call. The CDR3 consists of 15 residues. V was pared by 3 bases and J by 1 base, with 12 bases between. This CDR3 is CASSFHQNFNYGYTF. The CDR3, as DNA: TGTGCCAGCAGTTTTCACCAGAATTTTAACTATGGCTACACCTTC.

This clonotype was counted only a few times. This chain uses TRBV9 with TRBJ1-2; D ambiguous. V gave up 0 bases and J gave up 2 bases, with 5 bases separating them. This CDR3 has 13 residues. Looked up from germline, CDR1 is SGDLS and CDR2 is YYNGEE. CDR3 in amino acids: CASSVGGNYGYTF. The CDR3 coding sequence is TGTGCCAGCAGCGTAGGAGGGAACTATGGCTACACCTTC.

This clonotype has only one observation. The chain uses TRBV29-1 and TRBJ2-6; D not resolved. The CDR3 is 15 amino acids. CDR1 is SQVTM and CDR2 is ANQGSEA in the germline V gene. The V gene lost 4 bases and the J gene lost 3 bases, with 13 bases spanning the gap. This CDR3 is CSVVGTAYGANVLTF. In DNA form, the CDR3 reads TGCAGCGTTGTGGGAACAGCATATGGGGCCAACGTCCTGACTTTC.

This clonotype was seen only a few times. V and J are TRBV7-6 and TRBJ1-5; a weak D match, TRBD1 (6 bases). Germline V CDR1 and CDR2: SGHVS, FNYEAQ. The CDR3 has 15 residues. V lost 5 bases to trimming and J lost 9 bases, with 20 bases between them. The CDR3 protein is CASSEDRTNGGPQHF. CDR3 nucleotide sequence: TGTGCCAGCAGCGAAGACAGGACCAACGGGGGGCCCCAGCATTTT.

This clonotype was observed a handful of times. V gene TRBV18 combines with J gene TRBJ2-3; 9 bases align to TRBD1. V trimming: 2 bases; J trimming: 1 base; junction bases outside the gene matches: 7. CDR3 size: 17 residues. CDR1 is KGHSH, CDR2 LQKENI, per germline. The CDR3 here is CASSPVRTGDRTDTQYF. The CDR3, as DNA: TGTGCCAGCTCACCAGTCCGGACAGGGGATCGCACAGATACGCAGTATTTT.

A few counts support this clonotype. The chain recombines TRBV29-1 with TRBJ2-5; the D gene is possibly TRBD2 (6 bases). Trimming removed 5 bases at V and 4 bases at J, with 14 bases between. CDR1 SQVTM and CDR2 ANQGSEA come from the germline V gene. The CDR3 runs to 13 residues. CDR3 sequence: CSVTGVRGETQYF. The DNA of the CDR3 is TGCAGCGTTACGGGGGTTCGGGGAGAGACCCAGTACTTC.

This clonotype has only a few counts. The CDR3 sequence is CASSRTNEQFF. CDR3 in DNA: TGTGCCAGCAGCCGAACCAATGAGCAGTTCTTC. The V and J genes are TRBV11-1 and TRBJ2-1, with no clear D. V lost 5 bases and J 6 bases, leaving 5 bases between the germline ends. The CDR3 is 11 residues long. Germline V gene data show CDR1 as SGHAT and CDR2 as FQDESV (reference sequence).

This clonotype turned up a few times. This sequence joins TRBV6-5 and TRBJ2-7; D possibly corresponds to TRBD2 (7 bases). Germline V gene lookup returns CDR1 MNHEY and CDR2 SVGAGI. The ends were cut back, 3 bases at V and 2 bases at J, with 14 bases in the middle. The CDR3 is 15 amino acids. In DNA form, the CDR3 reads TGTGCCAGCAGTTATACGGCGGGGGCAACCTACGAGCAGTACTTC. Its translation is CASSYTAGATYEQYF.

This clonotype was counted a few times. This rearrangement joins TRBV7-2 to TRBJ2-1; D gene ambiguous. With 2 bases removed from V and 5 bases from J, the gap between germline ends came to 10 bases. The length of the CDR3 is 14 residues. Looked up from germline, CDR1 is SGHTA and CDR2 is FQGNSA. The CDR3 protein is CASSLLPRDNEQFF. The CDR3, as DNA: TGTGCCAGCAGCTTACTACCTCGGGACAATGAGCAGTTCTTC.

This clonotype appeared a few times. The chain joins TRBV20-1 to TRBJ2-7; 10 nucleotides line up with TRBD2. The germline V gene encodes CDR1 DFQATT and CDR2 SNEGSKA (reference sequence). Trimming cost V 6 bases and J 2 bases; bases outside gene matches: 7. The CDR3 length is 14 residues. Written as DNA, the CDR3 is TGCAGTGCCGCCGGGACTAGCGTACCCTACGAGCAGTACTTC. This sequence encodes CSAAGTSVPYEQYF.

The V gene is TRBV11-3, the J gene TRBJ1-5, with D possibly being TRBD1 (5 bases). In germline, CDR1 is SGHNT, CDR2 YENEEA. V shed 5 bases and J shed 12 bases, with 29 bases lying between them. This CDR3 has 17 residues. The CDR3 region is CASSRKGIPGTLYLQHF. For the CDR3, the DNA is TGTGCCAGCAGCAGGAAGGGGATACCGGGGACTTTATATCTCCAGCATTTT. Looking up the rest from reference TRBV11-3 and TRBJ1-5 gives the full variable domain: EAGVVQSPRYKIIEKKQPVAFWCNPISGHNTLYWYLQNLGQGPELLIRYENEEAVDDSQLPKDRFSAERLKGVDSTLKIQPAELGDSAVYLCASSRKGIPGTLYLQHFGDGTRLSIL.

The J gene is TRBJ2-5, the V gene TRBV7-3, with 8 bases fitting TRBD2. Germline V gives CDR1 SGHTA, CDR2 FQGTGA. CDR3 length: 14 amino acids. V shed 0 bases and J 9 bases; nucleotides not matched to a gene: 6. In DNA form, the CDR3 reads TGTGCCAGCAGCTTAACCCCAACCGGGGGGGCCCAGTACTTC. This translates into CASSLTPTGGAQYF.

This clonotype was seen only a few times. V and J are TRBV3-1 and TRBJ2-1; D remains unclear. Germline V lookup: CDR1 LGHDT, CDR2 YNNKEL (reference sequence). This CDR3 is 17 amino acids long. Between the trimmed V and J ends, which lost 1 base and 3 bases, there was a span of 16 bases. The DNA for the CDR3 is TGTGCCAGCAGCCAAGGCCGGAGACTCGCCTTCTACAATGAGCAGTTCTTC. Protein: CASSQGRRLAFYNEQFF.

This clonotype was seen a few times. The chain links TRBV7-3 to TRBJ2-5; tentative D call: TRBD1 (6 bases). The germline V gene has CDR1 SGHTA and CDR2 FQGTGA. V lost 0 bases to trimming and J lost 6 bases, with 8 bases between them. CDR3 length: 13 residues. CDR3 coding DNA: TGTGCCAGCAGCTTAACAGGGGGTCAGACCCAGTACTTC. Translation gives CASSLTGGQTQYF.

This clonotype was seen many times. The gene calls are TRBV20-1 and TRBJ1-1; D is uncertain. Per germline, CDR1 DFQATT and CDR2 SNEGSKA (reference sequence). This CDR3 comprises 11 residues. Trimming took off 2 bases at V and 10 bases at J, with 11 bases between the two ends. The CDR3 protein is CSARSPAGAFF. CDR3 DNA sequence: TGCAGTGCTAGATCTCCAGCTGGAGCTTTCTTT.